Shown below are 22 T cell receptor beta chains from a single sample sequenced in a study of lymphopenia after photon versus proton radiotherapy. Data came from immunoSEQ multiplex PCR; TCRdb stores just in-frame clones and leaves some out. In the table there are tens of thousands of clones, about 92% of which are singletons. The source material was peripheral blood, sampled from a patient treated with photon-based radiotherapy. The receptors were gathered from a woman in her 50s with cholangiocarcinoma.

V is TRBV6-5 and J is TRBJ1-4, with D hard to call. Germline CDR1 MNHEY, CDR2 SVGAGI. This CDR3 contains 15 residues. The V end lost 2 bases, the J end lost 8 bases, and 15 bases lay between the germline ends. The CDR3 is CASSYEGGMGEKLFF. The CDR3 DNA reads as TGTGCCAGCAGTTACGAAGGAGGAATGGGGGAAAAACTGTTTTTT.

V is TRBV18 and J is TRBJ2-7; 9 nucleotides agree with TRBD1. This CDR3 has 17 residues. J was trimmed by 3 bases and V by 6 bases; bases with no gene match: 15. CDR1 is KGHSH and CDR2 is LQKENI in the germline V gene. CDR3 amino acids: CASSIKGQGVRNYEQYF. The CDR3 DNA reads TGTGCCAGCTCTATCAAGGGACAGGGAGTTCGAAACTACGAGCAGTACTTC.

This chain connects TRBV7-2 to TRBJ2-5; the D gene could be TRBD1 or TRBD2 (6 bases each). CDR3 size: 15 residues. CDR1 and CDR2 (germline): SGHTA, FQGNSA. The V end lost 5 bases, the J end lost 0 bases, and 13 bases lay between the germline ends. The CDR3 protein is CASSGRTVNQETQYF. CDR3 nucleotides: TGTGCCAGCAGCGGGAGGACAGTAAACCAAGAGACCCAGTACTTC.

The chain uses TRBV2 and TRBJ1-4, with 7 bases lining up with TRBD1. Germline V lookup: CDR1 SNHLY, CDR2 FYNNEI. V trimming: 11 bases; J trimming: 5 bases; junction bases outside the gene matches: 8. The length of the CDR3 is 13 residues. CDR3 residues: CADRDSNNEKLFF. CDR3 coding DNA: TGTGCCGACCGGGACAGCAACAATGAAAAACTGTTTTTT. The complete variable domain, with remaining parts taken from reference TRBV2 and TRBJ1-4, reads EPEVTQTPSHQVTQMGQEVILRCVPISNHLYFYWYRQILGQKVEFLVSFYNNEISEKSEIFDDQFSVERPDGSNFTLKIRSTKLEDSAMYFCADRDSNNEKLFFGSGTQLSVL.

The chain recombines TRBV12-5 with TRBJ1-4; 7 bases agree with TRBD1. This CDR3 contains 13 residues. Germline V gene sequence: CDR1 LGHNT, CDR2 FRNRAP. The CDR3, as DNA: TGTGCAATAAGACAGGGAACTAATGAAAAACTGTTTTTT. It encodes CAIRQGTNEKLFF. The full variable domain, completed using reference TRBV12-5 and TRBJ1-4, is DARVTQTPRHKVTEMGQEVTMRCQPILGHNTVFWYRQTMMQGLELLAYFRNRAPLDDSGMPKDRFSAEMPDATLATLKIQPSEPRDSAVYFCAIRQGTNEKLFFGSGTQLSVL.

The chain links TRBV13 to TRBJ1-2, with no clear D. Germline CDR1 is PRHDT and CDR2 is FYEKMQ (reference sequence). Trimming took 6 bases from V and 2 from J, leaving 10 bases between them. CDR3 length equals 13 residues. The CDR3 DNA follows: TGTGCCAGCAGACCCGACCCCAACTATGGCTACACCTTC. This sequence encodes CASRPDPNYGYTF.

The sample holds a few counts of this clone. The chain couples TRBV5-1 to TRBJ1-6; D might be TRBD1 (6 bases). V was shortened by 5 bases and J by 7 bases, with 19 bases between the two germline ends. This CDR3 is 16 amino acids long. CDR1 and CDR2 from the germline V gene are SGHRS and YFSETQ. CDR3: CASSSGGLSGNSPLHF. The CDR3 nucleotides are TGCGCCAGCAGTTCCGGGGGCCTGTCCGGAAATTCACCCCTCCACTTT.

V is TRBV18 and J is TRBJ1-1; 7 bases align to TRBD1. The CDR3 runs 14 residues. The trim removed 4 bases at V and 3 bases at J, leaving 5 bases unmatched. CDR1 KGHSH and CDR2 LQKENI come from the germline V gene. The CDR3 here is CASSQGAGYTEAFF. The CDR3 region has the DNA TGTGCCAGCTCACAGGGGGCTGGATACACTGAAGCTTTCTTT.

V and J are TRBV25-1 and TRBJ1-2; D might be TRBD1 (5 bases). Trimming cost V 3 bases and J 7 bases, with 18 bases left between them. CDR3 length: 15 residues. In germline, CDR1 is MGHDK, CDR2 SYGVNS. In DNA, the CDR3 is TGTGCCAGCAGTGAGAGCCGAGGGGAAGGGAGTGGCTACACCTTC. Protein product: CASSESRGEGSGYTF.

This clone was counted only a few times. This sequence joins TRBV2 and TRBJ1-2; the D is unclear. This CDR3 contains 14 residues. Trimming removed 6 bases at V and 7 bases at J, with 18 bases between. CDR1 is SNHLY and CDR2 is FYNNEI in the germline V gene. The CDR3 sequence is CASSVGKVMGGYTF. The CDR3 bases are TGTGCCAGCAGCGTAGGGAAGGTGATGGGTGGCTACACCTTC.

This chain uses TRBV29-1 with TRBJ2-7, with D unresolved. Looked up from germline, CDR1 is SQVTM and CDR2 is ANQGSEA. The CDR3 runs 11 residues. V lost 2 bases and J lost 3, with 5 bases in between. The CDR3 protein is CSVETYYEQYF. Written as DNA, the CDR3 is TGCAGCGTTGAAACCTACTACGAGCAGTACTTC.

CDR3 residues: CAWGRPDRGHNSINEKLFF. The CDR3 DNA follows: TGTGCCTGGGGTCGGCCAGACAGGGGCCACAACTCGATCAATGAAAAACTGTTTTTT. The chain is built from TRBV30 and TRBJ1-4; 8 nucleotides agree with TRBD1. CDR1 is GTSNPN, CDR2 SVGIG, per germline (reference sequence). The V segment lost 5 bases and the J segment 5 bases; nucleotides outside the gene matches: 22. There are 19 residues in the CDR3.

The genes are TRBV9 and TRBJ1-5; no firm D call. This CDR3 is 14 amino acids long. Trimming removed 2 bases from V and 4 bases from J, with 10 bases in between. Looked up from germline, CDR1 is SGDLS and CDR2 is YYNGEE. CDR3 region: CASSVPRVNQPQHF. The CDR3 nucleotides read TGTGCCAGCAGCGTGCCAAGGGTGAATCAGCCCCAGCATTTT.

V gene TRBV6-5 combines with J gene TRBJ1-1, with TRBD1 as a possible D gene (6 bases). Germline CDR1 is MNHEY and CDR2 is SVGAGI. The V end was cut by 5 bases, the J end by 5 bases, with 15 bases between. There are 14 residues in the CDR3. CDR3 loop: CASSPYRDSTEAFF. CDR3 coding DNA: TGTGCCAGCAGTCCATACAGGGACTCGACTGAAGCTTTCTTT.

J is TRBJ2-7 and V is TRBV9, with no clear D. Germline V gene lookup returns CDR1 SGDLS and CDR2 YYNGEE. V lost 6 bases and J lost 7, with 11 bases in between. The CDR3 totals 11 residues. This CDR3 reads CASTLSGEQYF. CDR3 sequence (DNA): TGTGCCAGCACCCTATCCGGGGAGCAGTACTTC.

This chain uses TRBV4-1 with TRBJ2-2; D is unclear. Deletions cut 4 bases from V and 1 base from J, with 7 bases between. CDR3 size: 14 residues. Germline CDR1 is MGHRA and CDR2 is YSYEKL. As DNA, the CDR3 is TGCGCCAGCAGCCCCCCGAGGAACACCGGGGAGCTGTTTTTT. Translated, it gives CASSPPRNTGELFF.

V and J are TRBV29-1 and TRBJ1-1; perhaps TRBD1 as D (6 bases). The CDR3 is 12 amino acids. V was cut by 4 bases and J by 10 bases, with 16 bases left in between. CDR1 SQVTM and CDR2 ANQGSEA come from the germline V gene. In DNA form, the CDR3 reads TGCAGCGTTGCGGTCGGGGGCTCGGGAGCTTTCTTT. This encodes CSVAVGGSGAFF.

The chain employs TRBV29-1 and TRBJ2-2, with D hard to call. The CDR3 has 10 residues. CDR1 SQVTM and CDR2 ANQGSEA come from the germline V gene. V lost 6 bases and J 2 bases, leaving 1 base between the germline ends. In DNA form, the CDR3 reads TGCAGCGTAAACACCGGGGAGCTGTTTTTT. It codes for CSVNTGELFF.

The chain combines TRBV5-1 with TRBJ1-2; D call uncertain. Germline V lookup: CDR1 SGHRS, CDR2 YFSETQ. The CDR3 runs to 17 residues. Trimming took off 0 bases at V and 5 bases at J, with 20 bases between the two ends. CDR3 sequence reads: CASSLAIPVPAVYGYTF. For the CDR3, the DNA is TGCGCCAGCAGCTTGGCTATTCCAGTCCCCGCAGTTTATGGCTACACCTTC.

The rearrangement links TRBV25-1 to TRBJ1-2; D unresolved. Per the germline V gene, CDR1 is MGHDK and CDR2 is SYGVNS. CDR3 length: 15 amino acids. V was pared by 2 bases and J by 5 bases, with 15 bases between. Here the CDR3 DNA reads TGTGCCAGCAGTGAACTCGGGAGCCATGGGTATGGCTACACCTTC. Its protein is CASSELGSHGYGYTF.

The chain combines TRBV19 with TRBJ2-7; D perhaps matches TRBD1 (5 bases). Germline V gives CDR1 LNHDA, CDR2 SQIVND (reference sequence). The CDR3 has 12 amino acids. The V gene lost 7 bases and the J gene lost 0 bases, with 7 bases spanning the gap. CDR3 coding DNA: TGTGCCAGTACAGGGAACTCCTACGAGCAGTACTTC. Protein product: CASTGNSYEQYF.

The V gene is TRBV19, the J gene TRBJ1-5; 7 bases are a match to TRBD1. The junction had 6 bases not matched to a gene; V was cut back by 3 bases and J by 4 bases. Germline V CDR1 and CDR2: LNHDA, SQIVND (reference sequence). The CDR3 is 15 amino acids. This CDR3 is CASSIWRGPNQPQHF. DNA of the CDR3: TGTGCCAGTAGTATTTGGAGGGGGCCGAATCAGCCCCAGCATTTT.